This entry lists 21 T cell receptor beta chains sequenced from one sample in a study of blood T cell repertoires in COVID-19. The table came from immunoSEQ multiplex PCR; TCRdb's copy has only in-frame clones and leaves some out. Among about 150,000 clones, 88% were seen once, and the ten largest hold more than 9%. Specimen: peripheral blood. Receptor source: a man in his sixties with active or convalescent COVID-19.

This chain links TRBV28 with TRBJ1-5; D may be TRBD1 (5 bases). CDR1 MDHEN and CDR2 SYDVKM come from the germline V gene. The CDR3 loop spans 13 amino acids. Between the trimmed V and J ends, which lost 7 bases and 7 bases, there was a span of 14 bases. The CDR3 region is CASTPQGFQPQHF. The CDR3 DNA reads as TGTGCCAGCACACCGCAGGGCTTCCAGCCCCAGCATTTT.

J is TRBJ2-1 and V is TRBV7-3; 10 nucleotides match TRBD2. From germline, CDR1 is SGHTA and CDR2 FQGTGA. This CDR3 has 15 amino acids. Losses at the gene ends were 5 bases for V and 9 bases for J; bases not matched to a gene: 10. The CDR3: CASSPSSGSYGEQFF. In DNA, the CDR3 is TGTGCCAGCAGCCCCTCTAGCGGGAGTTACGGTGAGCAGTTCTTC.

The V and J genes are TRBV5-1 and TRBJ2-1, with 12 positions matching TRBD2. V trimming: 0 bases; J trimming: 1 base; junction bases outside the gene matches: 14. CDR1 and CDR2 from the germline V gene are SGHRS and YFSETQ. The CDR3 has 21 amino acids. This CDR3 reads CASSLAGKLAGGRISYNEQFF. The CDR3 bases are TGCGCCAGCAGCTTGGCCGGCAAACTAGCGGGAGGCCGAATATCCTACAATGAGCAGTTCTTC.

This clone was seen a single time. Here the CDR3 reads CASSIMPSGSIIASYNEQFF. In nucleotides, the CDR3 is TGTGCCAGTAGTATTATGCCTAGCGGGAGTATTATTGCGTCCTACAATGAGCAGTTCTTC. The chain joins TRBV19 to TRBJ2-1; 10 bases line up with TRBD2. The junction had 15 bases not matched to a gene; V was cut back by 3 bases and J by 1 base. Germline values: CDR1 LNHDA, CDR2 SQIVND (reference sequence). The CDR3 spans 20 residues. Supplemented by reference TRBV19 and TRBJ2-1, the full variable domain reads DGGITQSPKYLFRKEGQNVTLSCEQNLNHDAMYWYRQDPGQGLRLIYYSQIVNDFQKGDIAEGYSVSREKKESFPLTVTSAQKNPTAFYLCASSIMPSGSIIASYNEQFFGPGTRLTVL.

The gene calls are TRBV3-1 (or the pseudogene TRBV3-2) and TRBJ2-7, with D uncertain. Germline V lookup: CDR1 LGHDT, CDR2 YNNKEL (reference sequence). The CDR3 length is 13 residues. Trimming cost V 0 bases and J 0 bases, with 3 bases left between them. CDR3 in amino acids: CASSQDSSYEQYF. The DNA of the CDR3 is TGTGCCAGCAGCCAAGACAGCTCCTACGAGCAGTACTTC.

This clone has just one count. The chain has TRBV3-1 (or the pseudogene TRBV3-2) and TRBJ2-1; 8 bases fit TRBD2. Germline trimming cut 7 bases from V and 7 bases from J; bases unmatched to any gene: 3. CDR3 length: 12 residues. CDR1 LGHDT and CDR2 YNNKEL come from the germline V gene (reference sequence). The CDR3 protein is CASTVAGNEQFF. CDR3 nucleotide sequence: TGTGCCAGCACCGTAGCGGGAAATGAGCAGTTCTTC.

This sequence joins TRBV2 and TRBJ2-1; D is perhaps TRBD2 (5 bases). This CDR3 has 14 residues. Per the germline V gene, CDR1 is SNHLY and CDR2 is FYNNEI. With 6 bases removed from V and 4 bases from J, the gap between germline ends came to 13 bases. The CDR3 reads CASSPSSRYNEQFF. The DNA for the CDR3 is TGTGCCAGCAGCCCTAGCTCTAGGTACAATGAGCAGTTCTTC.

The chain has TRBV2 and TRBJ1-1; no definite D call. The CDR3 is made up of 13 amino acids. V shed 1 base and J shed 5 bases, with 8 bases lying between them. The germline gives CDR1 SNHLY, CDR2 FYNNEI. The CDR3 DNA sequence: TGTGCCAGCAGTGAAGAGGGAGGAACTGAAGCTTTCTTT. It is translated as CASSEEGGTEAFF.

This chain links TRBV7-2 with TRBJ1-3; TRBD1 agrees at 11 bases. V lost 5 bases to trimming and J lost 4 bases; unmatched junction nucleotides: 7. Germline CDR1 and CDR2: SGHTA and FQGNSA. CDR3 length: 16 residues. The CDR3 reads CASSPDRGRRGNTIYF. The DNA of the CDR3 is TGTGCCAGCAGCCCGGACAGGGGGCGACGAGGAAACACCATATATTTT.

This clone has just one count. The chain employs TRBV5-6 and TRBJ2-3; 9 nucleotides line up with TRBD1. Germline CDR1 is SGHDT and CDR2 is YYEEEE. The V and J ends lost 0 bases and 0 bases, in that order; junction bases with no gene match: 2. The CDR3 loop spans 16 amino acids. CDR3 region: CASSLDRGPSTDTQYF. The CDR3, as DNA: TGTGCCAGCAGCTTGGACAGGGGGCCTAGCACAGATACGCAGTATTTT.

The chain employs TRBV30 and TRBJ2-3, with a weak D call TRBD2 (6 bases). From germline, CDR1 is GTSNPN and CDR2 SVGIG (reference sequence). The CDR3 is 15 residues long. Trimming cost V 0 bases and J 1 base, with 11 bases left between them. In DNA, the CDR3 is TGTGCCTGGAGTGTATTTGGCGGGGGCACAGATACGCAGTATTTT. Encoded protein: CAWSVFGGGTDTQYF.

This sequence joins TRBV28 and TRBJ1-3; 9 positions agree with TRBD1. The trim removed 7 bases at V and 3 bases at J, leaving 10 bases unmatched. Germline V gene sequence: CDR1 MDHEN, CDR2 SYDVKM. The CDR3 is made up of 16 amino acids. The CDR3 loop reads CASNSQGQGYGNTIYF. CDR3 in DNA: TGTGCCAGCAACTCCCAGGGACAGGGTTATGGAAACACCATATATTTT.

The chain carries TRBV19 and TRBJ1-1; perhaps TRBD1 as D (5 bases). From germline, CDR1 is LNHDA and CDR2 SQIVND (reference sequence). This CDR3 has 13 residues. Trimming left V 1 base short and J 8 bases short, with 11 bases between. CDR3 region: CASSIALGREAFF. The CDR3 nucleotides read TGTGCCAGTAGTATAGCACTGGGGCGCGAAGCTTTCTTT.

A remark on this clone: The sample holds other DNA sequences that translate to the same CDR3. The J gene is TRBJ2-2, the V gene TRBV5-1; weak D call: TRBD1 (5 bases). The germline CDR1 and CDR2 sequences are SGHRS and YFSETQ. V was pared by 3 bases and J by 4 bases, with 10 bases between. The CDR3 covers 14 residues. The CDR3 nucleotides are TGCGCCAGCAGCTGGGGCGGTTCCACCGGGGAGCTGTTTTTT. This translates into CASSWGGSTGELFF.

The chain has TRBV28 and TRBJ1-6; D unresolved. The CDR3 length is 12 residues. V lost 6 bases to trimming and J lost 7 bases, with 7 bases between them. Germline CDR1 reads MDHEN; CDR2 reads SYDVKM. CDR3 DNA sequence: TGTGCCAGCAGCCCACGGAATTCACCCCTCCACTTT. It translates to CASSPRNSPLHF.

The chain is built from TRBV6-6 and TRBJ1-2; D gene uncertain. The germline gives CDR1 MNHNY, CDR2 SVGAGI (reference sequence). V lost 2 bases to trimming and J lost 0 bases, with 4 bases between them. The CDR3 has 13 amino acids. This CDR3 reads CASSYESNYGYTF. DNA for the CDR3: TGTGCCAGCAGTTACGAGTCTAACTATGGCTACACCTTC.

The chain is built from TRBV28 and TRBJ2-2, with D perhaps matching TRBD2 (6 bases). V was pared by 3 bases and J by 6 bases, with 14 bases between. The length of the CDR3 is 15 residues. Germline values: CDR1 MDHEN, CDR2 SYDVKM. CDR3 in DNA: TGTGCCAGCAGTTTTGGAGGGGCAGATTCCGGGGAGCTGTTTTTT. Translation gives CASSFGGADSGELFF.

In its sample, this clone was seen once. The chain links TRBV15 to TRBJ2-3, with a possible D match to TRBD1 (6 bases). V shed 0 bases and J shed 3 bases, with 16 bases lying between them. The CDR3 spans 17 residues. Germline CDR1 is LNHNV and CDR2 is YYDKDF (reference sequence). Here the CDR3 reads CATSREIRTGRTDTQYF. CDR3 DNA: TGTGCCACCAGCAGAGAAATCCGCACAGGGCGAACAGATACGCAGTATTTT. Together with reference TRBV15 and TRBJ2-3, the CDR3 gives the full variable domain: DAMVIQNPRYQVTQFGKPVTLSCSQTLNHNVMYWYQQKSSQAPKLLFHYYDKDFNNEADTPDNFQSRRPNTSFCFLDIRSPGLGDTAMYLCATSREIRTGRTDTQYFGPGTRLTVL.

The rearrangement uses TRBV4-1 and TRBJ2-7, with D possibly TRBD1 on 6 matching bases. V lost 8 bases and J 4 bases, leaving 15 bases between the germline ends. CDR1 and CDR2 from the germline V gene are MGHRA and YSYEKL. The CDR3 loop spans 13 amino acids. The CDR3 here is CASGRGLAYEQYF. CDR3 coding DNA: TGCGCCAGCGGCAGGGGATTGGCGTACGAGCAGTACTTC.

CDR3: CASSPPDRSPGRYGYTF. The DNA of the CDR3 is TGTGCCAGCTCACCACCCGACAGGTCCCCAGGTCGGTATGGCTACACCTTC. V usage is TRBV18 and J usage is TRBJ1-2; TRBD1 might be the D (6 bases). The germline gives CDR1 KGHSH, CDR2 LQKENI. Trimming took 0 bases from V and 5 from J, leaving 19 bases between them. The CDR3 length is 17 residues.

The DNA of the CDR3 is TGTGCCAGCAGCCTAGCGGGGTACCAAGAGACCCAGTACTTC. Encoded protein: CASSLAGYQETQYF. The chain has TRBV25-1 and TRBJ2-5; 9 nucleotides align to TRBD2. V trimming: 6 bases; J trimming: 0 bases; junction bases outside the gene matches: 2. CDR3 length: 14 amino acids. Germline loops: CDR1 MGHDK, CDR2 SYGVNS.